Listed here are 17 T cell receptor beta chains from one sample, sequenced in a study of T cell responses to AZD1222 COVID-19 vaccine (dated by TCRdb to the early 2020s). Explained via the paper, the time point label denotes: about 28 days (+/-7) after the second vaccine dose. Receptor amplification or capture employed the immunoSEQ multiplex PCR assay. The clones in this table, taken by TCRdb from immuneACCESS, are in-frame only. Not every clone is retained; where verified, under half of the shortfall comes from an unresolved V gene, and the cause of the rest is unknown. The sample table shows about 160,000 clones, and 94% are seen once. In total, the top ten clones hold 5.1% of the sample. The sequences come from peripheral blood, collected 28 days after the second AZD1222 dose. The receptor source for this set is an adult who received the AZD1222 COVID-19 vaccine.

V is TRBV30 and J is TRBJ1-2; maybe TRBD1 (5 bases). The CDR3 covers 17 residues. Trimming stripped 3 bases from V and 4 bases from J, with 24 bases between. CDR1 and CDR2 from the germline V gene are GTSNPN and SVGIG (reference sequence). This chain's CDR3 is CAWRERTGPAAGYGYTF. The CDR3, as DNA: TGTGCCTGGAGGGAAAGAACGGGACCGGCGGCGGGCTATGGCTACACCTTC.

The rearrangement links TRBV12-3 or TRBV12-4 to TRBJ2-1, with D possibly being TRBD1 (5 bases). The CDR3 runs 13 residues. Trimming stripped 1 base from V and 5 bases from J, with 6 bases between. The CDR3 DNA reads TGTGCCAGCAGTTTAGTGGGGCACAATGAGCAGTTCTTC. Amino acids: CASSLVGHNEQFF.

This chain joins TRBV29-1 and TRBJ1-1, with TRBD1 matching over 8 bases. V shed 7 bases, J shed 0 bases, and the junction held 4 bases outside the gene matches. CDR3 length: 13 residues. Germline CDR1 is SQVTM and CDR2 is ANQGSEA. The CDR3 coding sequence is TGCAGCGCCCGGACAGGGTTGAACACTGAAGCTTTCTTT. It yields the protein CSARTGLNTEAFF.

Only one count was recorded for this clone. This rearrangement joins TRBV2 to TRBJ1-6, with unresolved D. The length of the CDR3 is 13 residues. V lost 4 bases to trimming and J lost 9 bases, with 10 bases between them. Germline V lookup: CDR1 SNHLY, CDR2 FYNNEI. In DNA, the CDR3 is TGTGCCAGCAGTGTAGGCAGTGGTTCACCCCTCCACTTT. It translates to CASSVGSGSPLHF.

The V and J genes are TRBV29-1 and TRBJ2-2; D might be TRBD1 (6 bases). There are 13 residues in the CDR3. V was cut by 3 bases and J by 2 bases, with 7 bases left in between. CDR1 SQVTM and CDR2 ANQGSEA come from the germline V gene. In DNA, the CDR3 is TGCAGCGTTGAGGACAGTAACACCGGGGAGCTGTTTTTT. Translated: CSVEDSNTGELFF.

The genes are TRBV28 and TRBJ2-5; 9 bases are a match to TRBD2. Germline V lookup: CDR1 MDHEN, CDR2 SYDVKM. This CDR3 region has 16 residues. The V segment lost 3 bases and the J segment 1 base; nucleotides outside the gene matches: 6. The DNA for the CDR3 is TGTGCCAGCAGTTTTCGGCTAGCGGGACTCCAAGAGACCCAGTACTTC. Its translation: CASSFRLAGLQETQYF. Based on the CDR3 plus reference TRBV28 and TRBJ2-5, the full variable domain is DVKVTQSSRYLVKRTGEKVFLECVQDMDHENMFWYRQDPGLGLRLIYFSYDVKMKEKGDIPEGYSVSREKKERFSLILESASTNQTSMYLCASSFRLAGLQETQYFGPGTRLLVL.

J is TRBJ1-2 and V is TRBV13; D might be TRBD1 (5 bases). V was trimmed by 3 bases and J by 4 bases, leaving 12 bases between them. The CDR3 sequence is 14 residues long. Germline V gene sequence: CDR1 PRHDT, CDR2 FYEKMQ (reference sequence). The CDR3 sequence is CASSFGGSGYGYTF. As DNA, the CDR3 is TGTGCCAGCAGCTTCGGGGGGTCGGGCTATGGCTACACCTTC. The full variable domain, in which reference TRBV13 and TRBJ1-2 provide the parts outside the CDR3, is AAGVIQSPRHLIKEKRETATLKCYPIPRHDTVYWYQQGPGQDPQFLISFYEKMQSDKGSIPDRFSAQQFSDYHSELNMSSLELGDSALYFCASSFGGSGYGYTFGSGTRLTVV.

This rearrangement joins TRBV15 to TRBJ2-5, with 8 bases matching TRBD1. The length of the CDR3 is 15 residues. Germline V gene lookup returns CDR1 LNHNV and CDR2 YYDKDF (reference sequence). V lost 0 bases, J lost 3 bases, and 3 bases stayed unmatched. The CDR3 bases are TGTGCCACCAGCAGAGACAGGGGGCCGGAAGAGACCCAGTACTTC. This encodes CATSRDRGPEETQYF.

CDR3 nucleotides: TGTGCCAGCAGCCCCGGGGGCCGGGGCACTGAAGCTTTCTTT. Its translation: CASSPGGRGTEAFF. The rearrangement uses TRBV11-2 and TRBJ1-1; D is possibly TRBD1 (6 bases). Germline CDR1 SGHAT, CDR2 FQNNGV. The V and J ends lost 5 bases and 4 bases respectively, with 14 bases between them. This CDR3 spans 14 amino acids.

V gene TRBV5-1 combines with J gene TRBJ1-2; D may be TRBD1 (5 bases). V lost 4 bases and J lost 8, with 18 bases in between. Per germline, CDR1 SGHRS and CDR2 YFSETQ. This CDR3 has 14 amino acids. DNA for the CDR3: TGCGCCAGCAGCCTCTACACGGACAAACGGGGCTACACCTTC. Amino acids: CASSLYTDKRGYTF. The full variable domain, completed using reference TRBV5-1 and TRBJ1-2, is KAGVTQTPRYLIKTRGQQVTLSCSPISGHRSVSWYQQTPGQGLQFLFEYFSETQRNKGNFPGRFSGRQFSNSRSEMNVSTLELGDSALYLCASSLYTDKRGYTFGSGTRLTVV.

CDR3 nucleotide sequence: TGTGCCAGCAGAGGGGGAGGGACTGAAGCTTTCTTT. Its translation is CASRGGGTEAFF. The chain links TRBV2 to TRBJ1-1, with a possible D match to TRBD1 (6 bases). The V gene's germline CDR1 is SNHLY and CDR2 FYNNEI. CDR3 length equals 12 residues. Trimming stripped 6 bases from V and 5 bases from J, with 10 bases between.

The V and J genes are TRBV28 and TRBJ1-5; D is undetermined. V was clipped by 6 bases and J by 7 bases, with 13 bases between them. The CDR3 is made up of 13 amino acids. Germline CDR1 MDHEN, CDR2 SYDVKM. The CDR3 DNA sequence: TGTGCCAGCAGCCTGGTATGGGGACAGCCCCAGCATTTT. Residues: CASSLVWGQPQHF.

This chain connects TRBV4-1 to TRBJ2-7; D is uncertain. CDR3 length equals 15 residues. Trimming stripped 1 base from V and 2 bases from J, with 12 bases between. CDR1 is MGHRA and CDR2 is YSYEKL in the germline V gene. The CDR3: CASSQVPLGTYEQYF. CDR3 nucleotide sequence: TGCGCCAGCAGCCAAGTTCCGCTAGGAACCTACGAGCAGTACTTC.

The chain recombines TRBV14 with TRBJ2-1; D is undetermined. CDR1 and CDR2 (germline): SGHDN, FVKESK. CDR3 size: 15 residues. V was trimmed by 1 base and J by 2 bases, leaving 9 bases between them. DNA for the CDR3: TGTGCCAGCAGCCAAGGGAGTCCAACCTACAATGAGCAGTTCTTC. It codes for CASSQGSPTYNEQFF.

In this sample, this clone turned up once. V gene TRBV27 combines with J gene TRBJ1-2, with D unresolved. The germline gives CDR1 MNHEY, CDR2 SMNVEV (reference sequence). V lost 4 bases and J 7 bases, leaving 19 bases between the germline ends. The CDR3 length is 15 residues. The CDR3 DNA sequence: TGTGCCAGCAGTTCCGGCGGAGGTACGTGGCGTGGCTACACCTTC. It translates to CASSSGGGTWRGYTF.

The chain combines TRBV7-2 with TRBJ1-3; weak D call: TRBD1 (5 bases). This CDR3 has 16 amino acids. Germline values: CDR1 SGHTA, CDR2 FQGNSA. V lost 2 bases and J lost 2, with 13 bases in between. The CDR3 loop is CASSLYGQGTGNTIYF. CDR3 bases: TGTGCCAGCAGCTTATATGGGCAGGGAACTGGAAACACCATATATTTT. Using reference TRBV7-2 and TRBJ1-3 for the parts outside the CDR3, the full variable domain is GAGVSQSPSNKVTEKGKDVELRCDPISGHTALYWYRQSLGQGLEFLIYFQGNSAPDKSGLPSDRFSAERTGGSVSTLTIQRTQQEDSAVYLCASSLYGQGTGNTIYFGEGSWLTVV.

This chain links TRBV9 with TRBJ1-2; tentatively, D is TRBD1 (6 bases). The CDR3 has 21 amino acids. Germline V gene sequence: CDR1 SGDLS, CDR2 YYNGEE. V dropped 1 base and J dropped 4 bases, with 32 bases sitting between them. The CDR3 protein is CASSVRGDGIMDRPTGYGYTF. The CDR3 nucleotides read TGTGCCAGCAGCGTAAGGGGGGACGGAATTATGGACAGACCTACCGGCTATGGCTACACCTTC.